Given below is one T cell receptor (beta chain) in context. This sample stems from a study of cytomegalovirus exposure and HLA in healthy donors. The CDR3 is made up of 16 amino acids. The V end was cut by 0 bases, the J end by 6 bases, with 18 bases between. Germline V gene data show CDR1 as SGDLS and CDR2 as YYNGEE. Donors consisted of healthy bone marrow donors. It was with 60 Vbeta and 13 Jbeta primers that the PCR ran. Some clones are missing from TCRdb's copy, which holds only in-frame ones; the method was immunoSEQ multiplex PCR. The sample holds 120,000 to 150,000 clones, 70% to 80% seen once. The chain has TRBV9 and TRBJ1-2; a possible D gene is TRBD1 (5 bases). The sample comprised PBMCs. The TCR originated in a female donor in good health and CMV-seronegative. The CDR3 nucleotides read TGTGCCAGCAGCGTAGTCGGGGTTAGGAGGGGCGATGGCTACACCTTC. Translating gives CASSVVGVRRGDGYTF.